These T cell receptor beta chains were read from a single sample in a study of cytomegalovirus exposure and HLA in healthy donors. Using immunoSEQ multiplex PCR, the repertoire was profiled, and TCRdb retains in-frame clones only, with some absent. The sample consists of around 170,000 clones, around 80% of them appearing once. The source material was PBMCs. These receptors were collected from a girl aged 10 to 17 in good health and CMV-seropositive. The CDR3 runs from the conserved cysteine through the conserved F or W. Each record gives: D gene, CDR3 length, V gene, J gene, clone size, CDR3 protein, CDR3 DNA. D genes are given only for firm matches. Where a row states a size, it is once, few, many or the class of an expanded clone; other rows omit it.

D gene: .; CDR3 length: 13; V gene: TRBV2; J gene: TRBJ2-5; clone size: .; CDR3 protein: CASSENYQETQYF; CDR3 DNA: TGTGCCAGCAGTGAAAACTATCAAGAGACCCAGTACTTC
D gene: .; CDR3 length: 18; V gene: TRBV15; J gene: TRBJ1-1; clone size: few; CDR3 protein: CATSRDPNPTAGHTEAFF; CDR3 DNA: TGTGCCACCAGCAGAGATCCCAACCCGACAGCGGGGCACACTGAAGCTTTCTTT
D gene: TRBD2; CDR3 length: 16; V gene: TRBV10-2; J gene: TRBJ2-7; clone size: few; CDR3 protein: CASTPSLGLALHEQYF; CDR3 DNA: TGCGCCAGCACCCCCAGCCTGGGACTAGCGCTCCACGAGCAGTACTTC
D gene: .; CDR3 length: 14; V gene: TRBV30; J gene: TRBJ2-3; clone size: once; CDR3 protein: CAWELGSGTDTQYF; CDR3 DNA: TGTGCCTGGGAACTCGGAAGCGGGACAGATACGCAGTATTTT
D gene: .; CDR3 length: 15; V gene: TRBV19; J gene: TRBJ1-1; clone size: .; CDR3 protein: CASLGGDAMNTEAFF; CDR3 DNA: TGTGCCAGTCTTGGAGGAGACGCTATGAACACTGAAGCTTTCTTT
D gene: TRBD1; CDR3 length: 12; V gene: TRBV6-5; J gene: TRBJ2-1; clone size: few; CDR3 protein: CASRDRDRGQFF; CDR3 DNA: TGTGCCAGCAGGGACCGGGACAGGGGGCAGTTCTTC
D gene: TRBD1; CDR3 length: 13; V gene: TRBV7-2; J gene: TRBJ1-5; clone size: .; CDR3 protein: CASSSQGGQPQHF; CDR3 DNA: TGTGCCAGCAGCTCCCAGGGGGGCCAGCCCCAGCATTTT
D gene: .; CDR3 length: 15; V gene: TRBV7-9; J gene: TRBJ1-4; clone size: .; CDR3 protein: CASSPGWATNEKLFF; CDR3 DNA: TGTGCCAGCAGCCCCGGGTGGGCAACTAATGAAAAACTGTTTTTT
D gene: TRBD2; CDR3 length: 16; V gene: TRBV29-1; J gene: TRBJ2-1; clone size: .; CDR3 protein: CSVDRGRATSYNEQFF; CDR3 DNA: TGCAGCGTTGATCGCGGGAGGGCGACCTCCTACAATGAGCAGTTCTTC
D gene: .; CDR3 length: 17; V gene: TRBV9; J gene: TRBJ2-6; clone size: .; CDR3 protein: CASSVDSSTSGANVLTF; CDR3 DNA: TGTGCCAGCAGCGTAGATAGCAGCACCTCTGGGGCCAACGTCCTGACTTTC
D gene: TRBD1; CDR3 length: 14; V gene: TRBV15; J gene: TRBJ2-7; clone size: once; CDR3 protein: CATSIGTVDYEQYF; CDR3 DNA: TGTGCCACCAGCATAGGGACAGTGGACTACGAGCAGTACTTC
D gene: TRBD1; CDR3 length: 14; V gene: TRBV5-6; J gene: TRBJ1-2; clone size: .; CDR3 protein: CASSPGQGNYGYTF; CDR3 DNA: TGTGCCAGCAGCCCCGGACAGGGTAACTATGGCTACACCTTC
D gene: .; CDR3 length: 12; V gene: TRBV11-2; J gene: TRBJ2-7; clone size: .; CDR3 protein: CASTKSSDEQYF; CDR3 DNA: TGTGCCAGCACCAAATCCTCGGACGAGCAGTACTTC
D gene: .; CDR3 length: 18; V gene: TRBV28; J gene: TRBJ2-7; clone size: .; CDR3 protein: CASSLEFRMRHVSYEQYF; CDR3 DNA: TGTGCCAGCAGTTTAGAATTTAGGATGAGACACGTCTCCTACGAGCAGTACTTC
D gene: TRBD1; CDR3 length: 14; V gene: TRBV19; J gene: TRBJ1-5; clone size: .; CDR3 protein: CASSVDRADQPQHF; CDR3 DNA: TGTGCCAGTAGTGTGGACAGGGCTGATCAGCCCCAGCATTTT
D gene: TRBD1; CDR3 length: 14; V gene: TRBV5-1; J gene: TRBJ2-7; clone size: .; CDR3 protein: CASSRTGSDYEQYF; CDR3 DNA: TGCGCCAGCAGTCGGACAGGGTCCGACTACGAGCAGTACTTC
D gene: .; CDR3 length: 17; V gene: TRBV7-2; J gene: TRBJ2-2; clone size: .; CDR3 protein: CASSPQVGGSNTGELFF; CDR3 DNA: TGTGCCAGCAGCCCTCAGGTAGGAGGGTCGAACACCGGGGAGCTGTTTTTT
D gene: TRBD2; CDR3 length: 13; V gene: TRBV11-2; J gene: TRBJ2-3; clone size: .; CDR3 protein: CASSFNIAGVLYF; CDR3 DNA: TGTGCCAGCAGCTTCAACATAGCGGGCGTACTGTATTTT
D gene: TRBD1; CDR3 length: 13; V gene: TRBV27; J gene: TRBJ2-2; clone size: .; CDR3 protein: CASSGQGHGELFF; CDR3 DNA: TGTGCCAGCAGTGGACAGGGGCACGGGGAGCTGTTTTTT
D gene: TRBD1; CDR3 length: 15; V gene: TRBV9; J gene: TRBJ2-2; clone size: .; CDR3 protein: CASSVGGTGAGELFF; CDR3 DNA: TGTGCCAGCAGCGTAGGCGGGACAGGGGCCGGGGAGCTGTTTTTT
D gene: .; CDR3 length: 17; V gene: TRBV27; J gene: TRBJ1-1; clone size: once; CDR3 protein: CASSLSPHRTKDNEAFF; CDR3 DNA: TGTGCCAGCAGTTTATCGCCCCACCGGACAAAGGACAATGAAGCTTTCTTT
D gene: TRBD2; CDR3 length: 15; V gene: TRBV5-6; J gene: TRBJ2-7; clone size: .; CDR3 protein: CASSRTSGRVWEQYF; CDR3 DNA: TGTGCCAGCAGCCGGACTAGCGGGAGAGTCTGGGAGCAGTACTTC
D gene: .; CDR3 length: 11; V gene: TRBV2; J gene: TRBJ2-7; clone size: .; CDR3 protein: CASRGGYEQYF; CDR3 DNA: TGTGCCAGCAGGGGGGGTTACGAGCAGTACTTC
D gene: TRBD2; CDR3 length: 15; V gene: TRBV6-5; J gene: TRBJ2-1; clone size: .; CDR3 protein: CASSYEAGGPNEQFF; CDR3 DNA: TGTGCCAGCAGTTACGAAGCGGGAGGTCCCAATGAGCAGTTCTTC
D gene: .; CDR3 length: 12; V gene: TRBV5-1; J gene: TRBJ2-7; clone size: .; CDR3 protein: CASSLSSYEQYF; CDR3 DNA: TGCGCCAGCAGCTTGAGCTCCTACGAGCAGTACTTC
D gene: .; CDR3 length: 14; V gene: TRBV5-4; J gene: TRBJ1-4; clone size: .; CDR3 protein: CASSLREGSEKLFF; CDR3 DNA: TGTGCCAGCAGCTTGAGGGAGGGAAGTGAAAAACTGTTTTTT
D gene: .; CDR3 length: 15; V gene: TRBV7-2; J gene: TRBJ2-1; clone size: .; CDR3 protein: CASSATTGSYNEQFF; CDR3 DNA: TGTGCCAGCAGCGCGACCACAGGGTCCTACAATGAGCAGTTCTTC
D gene: TRBD2; CDR3 length: 16; V gene: TRBV19; J gene: TRBJ2-2; clone size: .; CDR3 protein: CASSTLAGTNTGELFF; CDR3 DNA: TGTGCCAGTAGTACCTTAGCGGGGACGAACACCGGGGAGCTGTTTTTT
D gene: .; CDR3 length: 14; V gene: TRBV5-1; J gene: TRBJ2-7; clone size: few; CDR3 protein: CASSLARGTYEQYF; CDR3 DNA: TGCGCCAGCAGCTTGGCCCGGGGGACCTACGAGCAGTACTTC
D gene: .; CDR3 length: 13; V gene: TRBV9; J gene: TRBJ2-5; clone size: .; CDR3 protein: CASTSDGQETQYF; CDR3 DNA: TGTGCCAGCACTAGCGATGGCCAAGAGACCCAGTACTTC
D gene: .; CDR3 length: 12; V gene: TRBV18; J gene: TRBJ2-3; clone size: .; CDR3 protein: CASSLQGDTQYF; CDR3 DNA: TGTGCCAGCTCATTGCAGGGAGATACGCAGTATTTT
D gene: TRBD2; CDR3 length: 13; V gene: TRBV9; J gene: TRBJ2-7; clone size: .; CDR3 protein: CASSSGLAGEQYF; CDR3 DNA: TGTGCCAGCAGCTCGGGACTAGCAGGTGAGCAGTACTTC
D gene: TRBD1; CDR3 length: 17; V gene: TRBV7-8; J gene: TRBJ2-1; clone size: .; CDR3 protein: CASSLKTGTGRDNEQFF; CDR3 DNA: TGTGCCAGCAGCTTAAAGACCGGGACAGGGAGGGACAATGAGCAGTTCTTC
D gene: .; CDR3 length: 15; V gene: TRBV6-6; J gene: TRBJ2-2; clone size: .; CDR3 protein: CASSRTVGSTGELFF; CDR3 DNA: TGTGCCAGCAGTCGGACAGTCGGGTCCACCGGGGAGCTGTTTTTT
D gene: .; CDR3 length: 14; V gene: TRBV5-1; J gene: TRBJ2-6; clone size: .; CDR3 protein: CASSSGSGANVLTF; CDR3 DNA: TGCGCCAGCAGCTCAGGCTCTGGGGCCAACGTCCTGACTTTC
D gene: TRBD2; CDR3 length: 16; V gene: TRBV5-1; J gene: TRBJ2-1; clone size: .; CDR3 protein: CASSPTGTSAYNEQFF; CDR3 DNA: TGCGCCAGCAGCCCGACCGGGACTAGCGCTTACAATGAGCAGTTCTTC
D gene: TRBD2; CDR3 length: 15; V gene: TRBV4-1; J gene: TRBJ2-1; clone size: few; CDR3 protein: CASSQLAGGYNEQFF; CDR3 DNA: TGCGCCAGCAGCCAGTTAGCGGGAGGCTACAATGAGCAGTTCTTC
D gene: .; CDR3 length: 15; V gene: TRBV5-1; J gene: TRBJ2-1; clone size: .; CDR3 protein: CASSLMLVSSNEQFF; CDR3 DNA: TGCGCCAGCAGCTTGATGCTAGTTTCCAGCAATGAGCAGTTCTTC
D gene: .; CDR3 length: 12; V gene: TRBV12-5; J gene: TRBJ2-1; clone size: .; CDR3 protein: CASDTEGSEQFF; CDR3 DNA: TGTGCTAGTGACACGGAGGGTTCTGAGCAGTTCTTC
D gene: TRBD1; CDR3 length: 14; V gene: TRBV5-1; J gene: TRBJ2-5; clone size: .; CDR3 protein: CASSLATGGETQYF; CDR3 DNA: TGCGCCAGCAGCTTGGCGACAGGGGGAGAGACCCAGTACTTC
D gene: TRBD1; CDR3 length: 16; V gene: TRBV7-8; J gene: TRBJ1-1; clone size: .; CDR3 protein: CASSLGRGPKNTEAFF; CDR3 DNA: TGTGCCAGCAGCTTGGGCAGGGGGCCTAAGAACACTGAAGCTTTCTTT
D gene: .; CDR3 length: 15; V gene: TRBV5-1; J gene: TRBJ1-2; clone size: .; CDR3 protein: CASSSSPGVGDGYTF; CDR3 DNA: TGCGCCAGCAGCTCCTCGCCAGGGGTAGGTGATGGCTACACCTTC
D gene: TRBD1; CDR3 length: 16; V gene: TRBV4-1; J gene: TRBJ1-5; clone size: .; CDR3 protein: CASSHRSVDRGQPQHF; CDR3 DNA: TGCGCCAGCAGCCACCGAAGCGTAGACAGGGGTCAGCCCCAGCATTTT
D gene: .; CDR3 length: 15; V gene: TRBV7-8; J gene: TRBJ2-3; clone size: .; CDR3 protein: CASSFFSGGTDTQYF; CDR3 DNA: TGTGCCAGCAGCTTCTTTAGCGGAGGCACAGATACGCAGTATTTT
D gene: .; CDR3 length: 15; V gene: TRBV25-1; J gene: TRBJ2-1; clone size: .; CDR3 protein: CASSPLGNSYNEQFF; CDR3 DNA: TGTGCCAGCAGTCCACTCGGGAATTCCTACAATGAGCAGTTCTTC
D gene: .; CDR3 length: 13; V gene: TRBV7-6; J gene: TRBJ1-5; clone size: .; CDR3 protein: CASSYAPGQPQHF; CDR3 DNA: TGTGCCAGCAGCTATGCACCAGGGCAGCCCCAGCATTTT
D gene: .; CDR3 length: 10; V gene: TRBV30; J gene: TRBJ2-1; clone size: .; CDR3 protein: CAFGGNEQFF; CDR3 DNA: TGTGCCTTCGGGGGCAATGAGCAGTTCTTC
D gene: .; CDR3 length: 15; V gene: TRBV6-5; J gene: TRBJ2-7; clone size: .; CDR3 protein: CASSYSITGSYEQYF; CDR3 DNA: TGTGCCAGCAGTTACTCTATAACGGGAAGCTACGAGCAGTACTTC
D gene: TRBD2; CDR3 length: 14; V gene: TRBV18; J gene: TRBJ2-1; clone size: .; CDR3 protein: CASSQSAGNNEQFF; CDR3 DNA: TGTGCCAGCTCCCAATCAGCGGGAAACAATGAGCAGTTCTTC
D gene: TRBD2; CDR3 length: 16; V gene: TRBV12-5; J gene: TRBJ2-1; clone size: once; CDR3 protein: CASGLVVGGRDNEQFF; CDR3 DNA: TGTGCTAGTGGTTTGGTTGTCGGAGGGAGGGACAATGAGCAGTTCTTC
D gene: .; CDR3 length: 14; V gene: TRBV10-2; J gene: TRBJ2-7; clone size: .; CDR3 protein: CASSEPHRTYEQYF; CDR3 DNA: TGCGCCAGCAGTGAGCCCCATAGAACCTACGAGCAGTACTTC
D gene: .; CDR3 length: 14; V gene: TRBV27; J gene: TRBJ2-5; clone size: .; CDR3 protein: CASSLLMAGETQYF; CDR3 DNA: TGTGCCAGCAGTTTACTTATGGCGGGAGAGACCCAGTACTTC
D gene: .; CDR3 length: 14; V gene: TRBV30; J gene: TRBJ1-1; clone size: once; CDR3 protein: CAWTTGQMNTEAFF; CDR3 DNA: TGTGCCTGGACTACCGGACAGATGAACACTGAAGCTTTCTTT
D gene: TRBD2; CDR3 length: 14; V gene: TRBV5-5; J gene: TRBJ2-1; clone size: .; CDR3 protein: CASSLIAGGDEQFF; CDR3 DNA: TGTGCCAGCAGCTTAATAGCGGGAGGAGATGAGCAGTTCTTC